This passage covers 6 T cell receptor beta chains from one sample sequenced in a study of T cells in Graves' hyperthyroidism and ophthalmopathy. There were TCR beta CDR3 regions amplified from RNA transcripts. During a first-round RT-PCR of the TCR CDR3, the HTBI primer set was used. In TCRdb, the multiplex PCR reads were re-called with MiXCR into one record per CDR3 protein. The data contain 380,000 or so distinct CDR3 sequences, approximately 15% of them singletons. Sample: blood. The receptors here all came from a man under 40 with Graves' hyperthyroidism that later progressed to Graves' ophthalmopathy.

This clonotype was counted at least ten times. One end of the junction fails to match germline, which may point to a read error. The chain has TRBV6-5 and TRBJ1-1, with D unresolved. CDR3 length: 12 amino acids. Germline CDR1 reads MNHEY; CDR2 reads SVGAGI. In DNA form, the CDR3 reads TGTGCCAGCAGTTATAGAAACAGTGAAGCTTTCTTT. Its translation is CASSYRNSEAFF.

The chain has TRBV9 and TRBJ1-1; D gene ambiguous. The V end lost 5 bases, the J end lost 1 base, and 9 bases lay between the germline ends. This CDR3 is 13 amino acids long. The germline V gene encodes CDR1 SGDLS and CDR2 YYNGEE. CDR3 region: CASSVLGNTEAFF. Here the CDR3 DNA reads TGTGCCAGCAGTGTATTAGGGAACACTGAAGCTTTCTTT.

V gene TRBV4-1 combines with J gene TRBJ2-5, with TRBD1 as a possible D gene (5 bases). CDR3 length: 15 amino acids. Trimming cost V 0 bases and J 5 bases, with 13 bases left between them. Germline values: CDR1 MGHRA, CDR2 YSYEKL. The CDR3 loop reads CASSQEGAGLETQYF. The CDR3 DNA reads TGCGCCAGCAGCCAAGAAGGGGCAGGGTTGGAGACCCAGTACTTC.

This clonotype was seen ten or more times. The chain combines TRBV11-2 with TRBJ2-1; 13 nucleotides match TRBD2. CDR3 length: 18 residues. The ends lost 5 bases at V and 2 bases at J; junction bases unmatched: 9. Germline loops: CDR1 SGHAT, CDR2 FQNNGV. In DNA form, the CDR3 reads TGTGCCAGCAGCCTAGGGACTAGCGGGAACAGCGCCTACAATGAGCAGTTCTTC. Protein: CASSLGTSGNSAYNEQFF.

As DNA, the CDR3 is TGCAGTGCTGGATCAACAGGTGCAACTAATGAAAAACTGTTTTTT. Amino acid sequence: CSAGSTGATNEKLFF. The rearrangement joins TRBV20-1 to TRBJ1-4; possibly TRBD1 for D (5 bases). Germline V gene data show CDR1 as DFQATT and CDR2 as SNEGSKA (reference sequence). This CDR3 spans 15 amino acids. The ends were cut back, 5 bases at V and 0 bases at J, with 13 bases in the middle.

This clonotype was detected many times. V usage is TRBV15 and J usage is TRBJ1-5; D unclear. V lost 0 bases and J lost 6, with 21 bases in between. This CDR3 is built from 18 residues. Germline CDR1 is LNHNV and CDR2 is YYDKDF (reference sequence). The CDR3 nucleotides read TGTGCCACCAGCAGAGATTCCGTCCATCCCGGGGATAGTCAGCCCCAGCATTTT. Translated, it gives CATSRDSVHPGDSQPQHF.